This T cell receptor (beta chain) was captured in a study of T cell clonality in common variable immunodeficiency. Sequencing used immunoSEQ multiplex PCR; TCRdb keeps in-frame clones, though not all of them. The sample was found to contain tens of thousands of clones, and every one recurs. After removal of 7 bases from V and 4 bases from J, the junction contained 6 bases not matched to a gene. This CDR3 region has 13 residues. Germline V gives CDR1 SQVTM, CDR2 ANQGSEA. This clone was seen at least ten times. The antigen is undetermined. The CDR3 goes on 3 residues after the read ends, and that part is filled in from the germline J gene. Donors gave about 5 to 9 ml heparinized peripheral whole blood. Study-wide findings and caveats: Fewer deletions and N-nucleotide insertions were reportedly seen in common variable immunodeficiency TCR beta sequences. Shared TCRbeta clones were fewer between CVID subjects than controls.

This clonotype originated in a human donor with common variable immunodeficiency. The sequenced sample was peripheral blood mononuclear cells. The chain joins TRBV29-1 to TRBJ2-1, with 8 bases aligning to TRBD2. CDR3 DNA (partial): TGCAGCGGGAGACTAGCGAGTTACAATGAG. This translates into CSGRLASYNE. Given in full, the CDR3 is CSGRLASYNEQFF.